This T cell receptor (beta chain) was captured by sequencing in a study of T cells in localized non-small cell lung cancer. Using immunoSEQ multiplex PCR, the repertoire was profiled, and TCRdb retains in-frame clones only, with some absent. The sample contains some 50,000 clones, around 84% of which appear only once. The V end was cut by 4 bases, the J end by 6 bases, with 9 bases between. The length of the CDR3 is 12 residues. Germline-derived CDR1 and CDR2 are SGHTA and FQGNSA. This receptor was identified in a female donor with stage II lung adenocarcinoma. Sequencing used PBMCs, obtained before any cancer treatment. The rearrangement uses TRBV7-2 and TRBJ1-2, with D maybe TRBD1 (6 bases). In DNA, the CDR3 is TGTGCCAGCAGCTACAGGGCCAATGGCTACACCTTC. Its translation is CASSYRANGYTF.